This T cell receptor beta chain was sequenced during a study of graft-versus-host responses after intestinal transplantation. Overall study context: The transplants performed in recipients were multivisceral, liver-intestinal, or isolated intestinal.

Sequenced by immunoSEQ multiplex PCR; TCRdb stores in-frame clones only, minus some. The table has about 100,000 clones, roughly 87% seen once. This clone came up a few times. Its antigen is not known. Germline CDR1 and CDR2: LNHDA and SQIVND (reference sequence). The CDR3 totals 12 residues. The V end lost 11 bases, the J end lost 0 bases, and 10 bases lay between the germline ends. J is TRBJ1-2 and V is TRBV19; maybe TRBD1 (5 bases). The TCR was taken from a human donor who was the organ donor for an intestinal transplant. This specimen was unstimulated CD4+ T cells sorted from spleen or lymph node cells, taken before transplant. DNA of the CDR3: TGTGCCGGCGGACACCCTAACTATGGCTACACCTTC. This sequence encodes CAGGHPNYGYTF.